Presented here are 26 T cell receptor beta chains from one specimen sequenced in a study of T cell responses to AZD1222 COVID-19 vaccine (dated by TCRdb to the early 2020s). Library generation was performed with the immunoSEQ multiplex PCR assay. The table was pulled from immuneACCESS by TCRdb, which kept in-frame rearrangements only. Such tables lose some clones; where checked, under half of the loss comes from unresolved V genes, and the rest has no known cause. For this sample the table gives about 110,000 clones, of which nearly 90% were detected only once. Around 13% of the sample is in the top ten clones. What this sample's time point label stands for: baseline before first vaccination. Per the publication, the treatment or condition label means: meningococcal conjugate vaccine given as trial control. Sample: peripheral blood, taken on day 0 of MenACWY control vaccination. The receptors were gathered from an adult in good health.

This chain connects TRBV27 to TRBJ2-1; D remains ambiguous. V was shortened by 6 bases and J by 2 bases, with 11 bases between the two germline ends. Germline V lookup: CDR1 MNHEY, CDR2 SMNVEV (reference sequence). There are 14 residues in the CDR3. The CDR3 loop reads CASRVDTAYNEQFF. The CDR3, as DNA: TGTGCCAGCAGGGTTGACACGGCCTACAATGAGCAGTTCTTC.

This CDR3 reads CATSDPTSGNSNEQFF. The DNA of the CDR3 is TGTGCCACCAGTGACCCGACTAGCGGGAATTCTAATGAGCAGTTCTTC. The chain is built from TRBV24-1 and TRBJ2-1; 11 nucleotides agree with TRBD2. After removal of 4 bases from V and 7 bases from J, the junction contained 8 bases not matched to a gene. The CDR3 is 16 amino acids. CDR1 and CDR2 from the germline V gene are KGHDR and SFDVKD.

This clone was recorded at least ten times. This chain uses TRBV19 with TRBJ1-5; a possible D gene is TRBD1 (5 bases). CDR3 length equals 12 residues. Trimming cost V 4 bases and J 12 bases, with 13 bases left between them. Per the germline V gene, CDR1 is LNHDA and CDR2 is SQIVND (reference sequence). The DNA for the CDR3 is TGTGCCAGTAGTACCGTCAGGGAGCTCCAGCATTTT. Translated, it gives CASSTVRELQHF.

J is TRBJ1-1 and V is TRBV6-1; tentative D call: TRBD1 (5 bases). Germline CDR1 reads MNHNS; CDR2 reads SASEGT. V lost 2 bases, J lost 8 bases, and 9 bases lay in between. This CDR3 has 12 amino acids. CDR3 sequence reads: CASSELGEEAFF. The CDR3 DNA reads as TGTGCCAGCAGTGAATTGGGGGAGGAAGCTTTCTTT.

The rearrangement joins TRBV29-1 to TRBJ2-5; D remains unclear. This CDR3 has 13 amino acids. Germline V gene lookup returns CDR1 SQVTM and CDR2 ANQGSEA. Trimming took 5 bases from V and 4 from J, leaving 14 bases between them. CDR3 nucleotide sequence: TGCAGCGTTAGAGGAGTCGTACGAGAGACCCAGTACTTC. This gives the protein CSVRGVVRETQYF.

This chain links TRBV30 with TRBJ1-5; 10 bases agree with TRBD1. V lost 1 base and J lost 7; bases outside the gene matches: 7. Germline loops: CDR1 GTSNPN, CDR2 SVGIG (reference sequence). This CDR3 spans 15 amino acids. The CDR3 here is CAWSGKGTGEQPQHF. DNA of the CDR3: TGTGCCTGGAGTGGAAAGGGGACAGGGGAACAGCCCCAGCATTTT.

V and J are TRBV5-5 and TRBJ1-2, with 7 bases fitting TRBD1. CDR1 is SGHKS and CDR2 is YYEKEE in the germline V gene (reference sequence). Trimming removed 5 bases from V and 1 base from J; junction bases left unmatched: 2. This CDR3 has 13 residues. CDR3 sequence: CASRTGFNYGYTF. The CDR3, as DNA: TGTGCCAGCAGGACAGGGTTTAACTATGGCTACACCTTC.

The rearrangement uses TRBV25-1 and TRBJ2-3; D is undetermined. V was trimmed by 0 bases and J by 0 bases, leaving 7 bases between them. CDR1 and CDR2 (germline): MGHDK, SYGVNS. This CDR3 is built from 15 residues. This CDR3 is CASSEYGSSTDTQYF. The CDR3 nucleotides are TGTGCCAGCAGTGAATACGGCTCTAGCACAGATACGCAGTATTTT.

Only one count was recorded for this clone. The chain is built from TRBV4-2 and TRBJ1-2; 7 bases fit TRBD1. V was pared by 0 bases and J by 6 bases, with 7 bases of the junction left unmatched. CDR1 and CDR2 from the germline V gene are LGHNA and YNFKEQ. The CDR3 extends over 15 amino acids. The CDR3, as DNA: TGTGCCAGCAGCCAAGACGGGACAGTAGTTGATGGCTACACCTTC. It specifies CASSQDGTVVDGYTF.

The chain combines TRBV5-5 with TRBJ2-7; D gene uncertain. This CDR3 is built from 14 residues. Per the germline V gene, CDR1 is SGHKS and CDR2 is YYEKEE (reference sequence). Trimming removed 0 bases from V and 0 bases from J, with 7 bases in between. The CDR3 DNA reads TGTGCCAGCAGCTTGGTACCAGGCTCCTACGAGCAGTACTTC. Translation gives CASSLVPGSYEQYF.

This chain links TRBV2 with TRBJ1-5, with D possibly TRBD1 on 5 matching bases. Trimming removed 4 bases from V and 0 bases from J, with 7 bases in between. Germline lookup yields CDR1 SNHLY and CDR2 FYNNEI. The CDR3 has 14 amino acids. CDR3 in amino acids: CASSVTGSNQPQHF. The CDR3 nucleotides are TGTGCCAGCAGTGTTACAGGTAGCAATCAGCCCCAGCATTTT.

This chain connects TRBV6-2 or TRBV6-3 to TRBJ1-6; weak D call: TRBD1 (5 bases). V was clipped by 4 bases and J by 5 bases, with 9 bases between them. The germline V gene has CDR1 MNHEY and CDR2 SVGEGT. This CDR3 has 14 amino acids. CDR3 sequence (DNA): TGTGCCAGCAGTTCAGGGTGGGATAATTCACCCCTCCACTTT. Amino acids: CASSSGWDNSPLHF.

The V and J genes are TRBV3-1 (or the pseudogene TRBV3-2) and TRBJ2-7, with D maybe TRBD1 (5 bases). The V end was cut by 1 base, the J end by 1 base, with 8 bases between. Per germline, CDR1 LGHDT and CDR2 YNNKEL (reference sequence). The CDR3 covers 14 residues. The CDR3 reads CASSQGTGSYEQYF. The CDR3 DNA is TGTGCCAGCAGCCAAGGCACAGGTTCCTACGAGCAGTACTTC.

CDR3 DNA: TGTGCCAGCAGCTTAGTGGCAGGGGCAATTTACGAGCAGTACTTC. This encodes CASSLVAGAIYEQYF. The chain has TRBV7-9 and TRBJ2-7, with a possible D match to TRBD1 (6 bases). V lost 1 base to trimming and J lost 4 bases, with 14 bases between them. The CDR3 runs to 15 residues. The germline CDR1 and CDR2 sequences are SEHNR and FQNEAQ (reference sequence).

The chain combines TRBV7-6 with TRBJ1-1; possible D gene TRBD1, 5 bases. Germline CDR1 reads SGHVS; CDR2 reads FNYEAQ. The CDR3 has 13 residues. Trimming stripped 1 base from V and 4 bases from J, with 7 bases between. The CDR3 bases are TGTGCCAGCAGCTTAGGGGGGGGCACTGAAGCTTTCTTT. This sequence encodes CASSLGGGTEAFF. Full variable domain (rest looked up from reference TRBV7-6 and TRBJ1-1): GAGVSQSPRYKVTKRGQDVALRCDPISGHVSLYWYRQALGQGPEFLTYFNYEAQQDKSGLPNDRFSAERPEGSISTLTIQRTEQRDSAMYRCASSLGGGTEAFFGQGTRLTVV.

The CDR3: CASSLSTSGGTDTQYF. The CDR3 DNA sequence: TGTGCCAGCAGCTTATCAACTAGCGGGGGCACAGATACGCAGTATTTT. The chain combines TRBV7-7 with TRBJ2-3, with TRBD2 identical over 10 bases. V shed 2 bases, J shed 1 base, and the junction held 3 bases outside the gene matches. Per germline, CDR1 SSHAT and CDR2 FNYEAQ (reference sequence). The CDR3 runs to 16 residues.

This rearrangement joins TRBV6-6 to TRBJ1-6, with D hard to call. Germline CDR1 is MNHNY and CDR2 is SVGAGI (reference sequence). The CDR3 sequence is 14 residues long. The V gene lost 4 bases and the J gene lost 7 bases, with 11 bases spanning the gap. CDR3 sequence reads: CASSWTGENSPLHF. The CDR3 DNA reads TGTGCCAGCAGTTGGACTGGGGAAAATTCACCCCTCCACTTT.

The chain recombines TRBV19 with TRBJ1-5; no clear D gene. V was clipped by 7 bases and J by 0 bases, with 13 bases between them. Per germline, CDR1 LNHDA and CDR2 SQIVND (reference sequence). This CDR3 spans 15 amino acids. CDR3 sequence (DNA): TGTGCCAGTACAGAGGCACCCTTTAGCAATCAGCCCCAGCATTTT. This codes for CASTEAPFSNQPQHF. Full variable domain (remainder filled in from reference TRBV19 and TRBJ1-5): DGGITQSPKYLFRKEGQNVTLSCEQNLNHDAMYWYRQDPGQGLRLIYYSQIVNDFQKGDIAEGYSVSREKKESFPLTVTSAQKNPTAFYLCASTEAPFSNQPQHFGDGTRLSIL.

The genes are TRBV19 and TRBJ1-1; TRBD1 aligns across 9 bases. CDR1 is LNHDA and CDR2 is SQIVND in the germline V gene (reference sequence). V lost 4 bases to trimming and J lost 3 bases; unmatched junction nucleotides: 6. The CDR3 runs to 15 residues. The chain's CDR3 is CASSKDRGWDTEAFF. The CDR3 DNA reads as TGTGCCAGTAGTAAGGACAGGGGCTGGGACACTGAAGCTTTCTTT.

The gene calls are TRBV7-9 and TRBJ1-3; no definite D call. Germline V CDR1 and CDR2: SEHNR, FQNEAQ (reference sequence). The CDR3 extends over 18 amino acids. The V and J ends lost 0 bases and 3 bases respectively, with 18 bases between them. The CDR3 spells CASSLASAGGIDGNTIYF. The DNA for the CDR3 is TGTGCCAGCAGCTTAGCCTCGGCAGGAGGTATTGATGGAAACACCATATATTTT.

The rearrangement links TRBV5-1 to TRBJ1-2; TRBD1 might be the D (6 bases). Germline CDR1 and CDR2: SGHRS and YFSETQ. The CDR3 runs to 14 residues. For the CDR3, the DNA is TGCGCTAGTGGGGCGGGGGCGGGCTACTATGGCTACACCTTC. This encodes CASGAGAGYYGYTF.

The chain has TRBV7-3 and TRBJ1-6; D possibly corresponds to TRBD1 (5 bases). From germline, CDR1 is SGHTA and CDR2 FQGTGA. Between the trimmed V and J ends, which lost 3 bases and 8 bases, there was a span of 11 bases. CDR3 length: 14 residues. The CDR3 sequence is CASSLGDGYSPLHF. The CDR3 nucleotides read TGTGCCAGCAGCTTGGGGGACGGTTATTCACCCCTCCACTTT.

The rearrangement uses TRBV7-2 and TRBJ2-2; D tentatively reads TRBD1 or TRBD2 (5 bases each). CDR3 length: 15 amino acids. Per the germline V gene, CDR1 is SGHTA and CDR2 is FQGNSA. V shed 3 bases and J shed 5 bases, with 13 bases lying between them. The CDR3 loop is CASSLIGASTGELFF. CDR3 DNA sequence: TGTGCCAGCAGCTTGATCGGGGCGAGTACCGGGGAGCTGTTTTTT.

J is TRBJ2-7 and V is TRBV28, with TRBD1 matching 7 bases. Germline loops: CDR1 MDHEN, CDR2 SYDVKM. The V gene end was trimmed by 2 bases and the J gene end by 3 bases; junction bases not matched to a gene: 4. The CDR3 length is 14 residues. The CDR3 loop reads CASSLGTVFYEQYF. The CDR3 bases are TGTGCCAGCAGTTTAGGGACAGTATTCTACGAGCAGTACTTC.

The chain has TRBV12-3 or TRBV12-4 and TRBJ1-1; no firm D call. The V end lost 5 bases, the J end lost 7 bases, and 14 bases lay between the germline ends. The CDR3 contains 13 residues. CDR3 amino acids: CASSPQLPHEAFF. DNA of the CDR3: TGTGCCAGCAGTCCCCAACTTCCCCATGAAGCTTTCTTT.

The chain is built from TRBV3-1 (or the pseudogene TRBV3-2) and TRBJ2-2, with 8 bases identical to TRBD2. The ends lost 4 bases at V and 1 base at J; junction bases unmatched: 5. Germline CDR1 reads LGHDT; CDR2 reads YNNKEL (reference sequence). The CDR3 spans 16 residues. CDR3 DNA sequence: TGTGCCAGCAGCCGCGGCCTAGCGGGGAACACCGGGGAGCTGTTTTTT. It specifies CASSRGLAGNTGELFF.